This T cell receptor (beta chain) was captured in a study of blood T cell repertoires in COVID-19. Study context: Sites in the United States, Italy and Spain provided acute and convalescent COVID-19 samples.

The CDR3 covers 12 residues. The V gene's germline CDR1 is GTSNPN and CDR2 SVGIG (reference sequence). Measured with immunoSEQ multiplex PCR; TCRdb has only the in-frame clones, and not every one. The repertoire consists of about 280,000 clones, with around 86% occurring once and the leading ten covering about an eighth. A remark on this clone: One end of the junction is discordant with germline, which a read error may explain.

Sequencing used peripheral blood. The receptor was derived from a human donor in a cohort sampled during active COVID-19. The chain links TRBV30 to TRBJ1-5; 9 bases agree with TRBD1. The CDR3 sequence is CAWSPGQGRRYF. Here the CDR3 DNA reads TGTGCCTGGAGTCCGGGACAGGGCCGAAGATATTTT. The variable domain in full, with the rest retrieved from reference TRBV30 and TRBJ1-5, is SQTIHQWPATLVQPVGSPLSLECTVEGTSNPNLYWYRQAAGRGLQLLFYSVGIGQISSEVPQNLSASRPQDRQFILSSKKLLLSDSGFYLCAWSPGQGRRYFGDGTRLSIL.